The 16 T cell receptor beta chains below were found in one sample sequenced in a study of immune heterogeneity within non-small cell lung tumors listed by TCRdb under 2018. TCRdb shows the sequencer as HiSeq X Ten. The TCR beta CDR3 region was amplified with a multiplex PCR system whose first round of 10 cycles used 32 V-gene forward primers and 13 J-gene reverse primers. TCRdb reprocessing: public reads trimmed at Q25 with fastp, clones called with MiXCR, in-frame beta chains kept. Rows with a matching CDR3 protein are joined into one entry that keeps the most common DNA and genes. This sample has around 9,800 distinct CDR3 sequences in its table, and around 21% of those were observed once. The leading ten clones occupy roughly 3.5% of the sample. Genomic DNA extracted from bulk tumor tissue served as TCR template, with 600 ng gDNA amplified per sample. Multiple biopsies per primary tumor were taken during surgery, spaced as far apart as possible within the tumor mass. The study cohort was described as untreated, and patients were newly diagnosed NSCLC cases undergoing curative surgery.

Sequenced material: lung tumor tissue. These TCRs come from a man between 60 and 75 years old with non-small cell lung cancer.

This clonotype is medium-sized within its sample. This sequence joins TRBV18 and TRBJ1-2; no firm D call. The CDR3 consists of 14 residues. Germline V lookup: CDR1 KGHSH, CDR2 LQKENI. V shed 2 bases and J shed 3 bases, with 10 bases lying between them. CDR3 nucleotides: TGTGCCAGCTCACCAATGATGCAGGACTATGGCTACACCTTC. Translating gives CASSPMMQDYGYTF.

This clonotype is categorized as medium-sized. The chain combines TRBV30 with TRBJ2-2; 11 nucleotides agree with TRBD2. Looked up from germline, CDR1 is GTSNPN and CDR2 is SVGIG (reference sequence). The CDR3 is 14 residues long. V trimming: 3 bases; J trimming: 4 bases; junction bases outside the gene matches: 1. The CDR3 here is CAWRLAGVTGELFF. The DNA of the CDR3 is TGTGCCTGGAGACTAGCGGGAGTCACCGGGGAGCTGTTTTTT.

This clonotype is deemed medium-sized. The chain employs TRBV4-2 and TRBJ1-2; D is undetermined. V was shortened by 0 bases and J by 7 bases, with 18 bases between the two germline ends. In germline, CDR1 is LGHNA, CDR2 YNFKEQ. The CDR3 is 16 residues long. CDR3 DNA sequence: TGTGCCAGCAGCCAAGACGGAGCCTCGGCTGGGCTTGGCTACACCTTC. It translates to CASSQDGASAGLGYTF.

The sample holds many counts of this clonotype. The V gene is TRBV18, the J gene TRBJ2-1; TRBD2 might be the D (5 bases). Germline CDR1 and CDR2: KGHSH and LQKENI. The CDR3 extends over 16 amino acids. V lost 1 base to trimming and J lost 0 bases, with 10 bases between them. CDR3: CASSPQASLSYNEQFF. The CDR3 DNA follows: TGTGCCAGCTCACCACAGGCTAGCCTCTCCTACAATGAGCAGTTCTTC. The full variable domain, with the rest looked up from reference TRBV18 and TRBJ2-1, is NAGVMQNPRHLVRRRGQEARLRCSPMKGHSHVYWYRQLPEEGLKFMVYLQKENIIDESGMPKERFSAEFPKEGPSILRIQQVVRGDSAAYFCASSPQASLSYNEQFFGPGTRLTVL.

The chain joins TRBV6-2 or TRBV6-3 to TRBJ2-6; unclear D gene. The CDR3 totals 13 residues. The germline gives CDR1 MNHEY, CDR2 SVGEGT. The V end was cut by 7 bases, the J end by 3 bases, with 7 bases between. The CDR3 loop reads CASTLVGANVLTF. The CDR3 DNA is TGTGCCAGCACTCTAGTTGGGGCCAACGTCCTGACTTTC.

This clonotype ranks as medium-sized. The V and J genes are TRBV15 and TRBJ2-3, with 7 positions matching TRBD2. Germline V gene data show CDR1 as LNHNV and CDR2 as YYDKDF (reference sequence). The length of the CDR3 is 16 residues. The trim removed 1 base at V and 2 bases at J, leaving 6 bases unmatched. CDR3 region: CATSRGERESTDTQYF. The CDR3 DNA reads TGTGCCACCAGCAGAGGAGAGCGGGAATCCACAGATACGCAGTATTTT. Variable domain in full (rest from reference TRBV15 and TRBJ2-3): DAMVIQNPRYQVTQFGKPVTLSCSQTLNHNVMYWYQQKSSQAPKLLFHYYDKDFNNEADTPDNFQSRRPNTSFCFLDIRSPGLGDTAMYLCATSRGERESTDTQYFGPGTRLTVL.

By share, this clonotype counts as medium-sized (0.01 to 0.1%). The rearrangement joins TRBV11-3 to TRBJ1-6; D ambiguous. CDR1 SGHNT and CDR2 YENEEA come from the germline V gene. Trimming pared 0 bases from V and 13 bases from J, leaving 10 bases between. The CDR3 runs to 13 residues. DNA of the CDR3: TGTGCCAGCAGCTTAGAGAGTTATGAGCCCCTCCACTTT. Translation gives CASSLESYEPLHF.

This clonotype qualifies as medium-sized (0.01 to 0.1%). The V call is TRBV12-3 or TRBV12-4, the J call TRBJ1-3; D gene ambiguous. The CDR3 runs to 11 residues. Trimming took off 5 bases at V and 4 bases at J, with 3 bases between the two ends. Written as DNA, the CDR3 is TGTGCCAGCAGTCGGGGAAACACCATATATTTT. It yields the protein CASSRGNTIYF.

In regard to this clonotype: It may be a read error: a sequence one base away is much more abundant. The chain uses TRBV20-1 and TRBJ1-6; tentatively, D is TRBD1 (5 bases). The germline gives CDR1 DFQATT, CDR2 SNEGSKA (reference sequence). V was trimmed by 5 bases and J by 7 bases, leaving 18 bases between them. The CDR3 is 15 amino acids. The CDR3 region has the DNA TGCAGTGCTTGGGAGGGGCGCAGTGCCAATTCACCCCTCCACTTT. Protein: CSAWEGRSANSPLHF.

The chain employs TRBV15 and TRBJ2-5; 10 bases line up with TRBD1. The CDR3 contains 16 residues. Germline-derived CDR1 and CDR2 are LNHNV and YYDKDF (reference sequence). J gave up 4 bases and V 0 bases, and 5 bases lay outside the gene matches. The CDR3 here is CATSRDMGQGLETQYF. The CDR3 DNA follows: TGTGCCACCAGCAGAGATATGGGACAGGGGTTAGAGACCCAGTACTTC.

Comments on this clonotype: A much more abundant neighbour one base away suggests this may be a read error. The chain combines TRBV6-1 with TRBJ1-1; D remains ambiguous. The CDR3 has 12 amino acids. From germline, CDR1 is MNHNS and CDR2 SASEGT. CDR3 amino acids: CANSVMATEAFF. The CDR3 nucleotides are TGTGCCAACAGTGTTATGGCCACTGAAGCTTTCTTT.

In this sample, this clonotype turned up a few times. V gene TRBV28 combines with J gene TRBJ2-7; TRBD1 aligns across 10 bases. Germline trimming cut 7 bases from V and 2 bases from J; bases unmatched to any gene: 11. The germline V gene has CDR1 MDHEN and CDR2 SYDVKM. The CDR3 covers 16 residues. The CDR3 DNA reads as TGTGCCAGCACCCAACCCGGACAGGGGGGTACCTACGAGCAGTACTTC. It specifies CASTQPGQGGTYEQYF.

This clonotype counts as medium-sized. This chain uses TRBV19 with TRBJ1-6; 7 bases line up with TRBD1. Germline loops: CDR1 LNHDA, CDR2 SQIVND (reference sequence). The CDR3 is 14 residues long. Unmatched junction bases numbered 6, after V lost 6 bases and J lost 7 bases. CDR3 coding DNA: TGTGCCAGTAGCAACAGGGGTGAAAATTCACCCCTCCACTTT. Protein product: CASSNRGENSPLHF. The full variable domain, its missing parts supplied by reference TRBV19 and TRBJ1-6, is DGGITQSPKYLFRKEGQNVTLSCEQNLNHDAMYWYRQDPGQGLRLIYYSQIVNDFQKGDIAEGYSVSREKKESFPLTVTSAQKNPTAFYLCASSNRGENSPLHFGNGTRLTVT.

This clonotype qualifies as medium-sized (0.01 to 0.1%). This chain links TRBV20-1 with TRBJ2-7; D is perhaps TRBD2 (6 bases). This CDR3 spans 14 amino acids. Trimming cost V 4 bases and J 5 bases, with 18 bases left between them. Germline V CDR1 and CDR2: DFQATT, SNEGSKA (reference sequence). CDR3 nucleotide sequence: TGCAGTGCTACAAGCGGCCCTCAGCGGGACGAGCAGTACTTC. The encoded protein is CSATSGPQRDEQYF.

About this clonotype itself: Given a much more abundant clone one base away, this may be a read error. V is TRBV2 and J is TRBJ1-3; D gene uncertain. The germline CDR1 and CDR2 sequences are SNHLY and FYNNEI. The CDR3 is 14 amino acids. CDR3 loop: CANSERAVGNTIYF. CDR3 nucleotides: TGTGCCAACAGTGAGAGGGCAGTCGGAAACACCATATATTTT.

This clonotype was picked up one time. The CDR3 protein is CASSWTSGRGTDTQYF. The CDR3 DNA follows: TGTGCCAGCAGCTGGACTAGCGGGAGAGGCACAGATACGCAGTATTTT. The chain is built from TRBV5-6 and TRBJ2-3; TRBD2 matches at 13 bases. Per germline, CDR1 SGHDT and CDR2 YYEEEE. The CDR3 extends over 16 amino acids. V dropped 3 bases and J dropped 1; count of bases not matched to a gene: 2. Supplemented by reference TRBV5-6 and TRBJ2-3, the full variable domain reads DAGVTQSPTHLIKTRGQQVTLRCSPKSGHDTVSWYQQALGQGPQFIFQYYEEEERQRGNFPDRFSGHQFPNYSSELNVNALLLGDSALYLCASSWTSGRGTDTQYFGPGTRLTVL.